Shown below are 30 T cell receptor beta chains from a single sample sequenced in a study of blood T cell repertoires in COVID-19. Sequencing was performed with immunoSEQ multiplex PCR; in TCRdb, only in-frame clones are kept and a portion is missing. The repertoire holds roughly 100,000 clones, with around 90% as singletons. The sample taken for sequencing was peripheral blood. Receptors originate from a woman between 45 and 65 years old with COVID-19, enrolled during active disease.

The rearrangement uses TRBV6-2 or TRBV6-3 and TRBJ1-1; D remains ambiguous. The CDR3 has 13 amino acids. Germline V gene sequence: CDR1 MNHEY, CDR2 SVGEGT. Trimming left V 2 bases short and J 1 base short, with 5 bases between. The chain's CDR3 is CASSYTENTEAFF. For the CDR3, the DNA is TGTGCCAGCAGTTACACAGAGAACACTGAAGCTTTCTTT.

The sample holds a few counts of this clone. This rearrangement joins TRBV18 to TRBJ1-1, with TRBD1 as a possible D gene (6 bases). The length of the CDR3 is 12 residues. Germline V gene sequence: CDR1 KGHSH, CDR2 LQKENI. V was trimmed by 3 bases and J by 7 bases, leaving 9 bases between them. The CDR3: CASSPQGIEAFF. CDR3 bases: TGTGCCAGCTCACCGCAGGGGATTGAAGCTTTCTTT.

The chain employs TRBV4-1 and TRBJ2-1, with D possibly TRBD1 on 5 matching bases. The germline V and J ends were trimmed by 0 bases and 6 bases, with 9 bases remaining between them. The CDR3 loop spans 14 amino acids. Germline CDR1 is MGHRA and CDR2 is YSYEKL. The DNA of the CDR3 is TGCGCCAGCAGCCAAGACAGGGTTGGCAATGAGCAGTTCTTC. It is translated as CASSQDRVGNEQFF.

CDR3 in amino acids: CASRGTGTGGFF. DNA of the CDR3: TGTGCCAGCAGGGGAACCGGGACAGGGGGGTTCTTC. V usage is TRBV12-3 or TRBV12-4 and J usage is TRBJ2-1, with 11 bases identical to TRBD1. CDR3 length equals 12 residues. J was trimmed by 15 bases and V by 6 bases; bases with no gene match: 7.

This clone came up once. The V gene is TRBV1, the J gene TRBJ2-7; TRBD2, as called in the table, went unchecked against the DNA. TRBV1 is a documented pseudogene. This CDR3 has 16 residues. Written as DNA, the CDR3 is TGCACCAGCAGCCAATTGCCCGGGGGGGGCAATGGCGAGCAGTACTTC. Translating it yields CTSSQLPGGGNGEQYF.

This chain links TRBV28 with TRBJ1-2, with TRBD1 matching over 7 bases. This CDR3 has 14 residues. The V and J ends lost 5 bases and 4 bases, in that order; junction bases with no gene match: 7. Per germline, CDR1 MDHEN and CDR2 SYDVKM. The CDR3 loop reads CASSTGDSPYGYTF. The CDR3 coding sequence is TGTGCCAGCAGTACCGGGGACAGCCCCTATGGCTACACCTTC.

The chain joins TRBV7-3 to TRBJ2-2; D not certain. The CDR3 runs to 14 residues. CDR1 is SGHTA, CDR2 FQGTGA, per germline. The V end was cut by 4 bases, the J end by 0 bases, with 6 bases between. The CDR3 here is CASSSVANTGELFF. Here the CDR3 DNA reads TGTGCCAGCAGCTCAGTCGCGAACACCGGGGAGCTGTTTTTT.

The CDR3 bases are TGTGCCAGCAGCCCTCAAGGCGGGGGAAGGTACGAGCAGTACTTC. This codes for CASSPQGGGRYEQYF. V usage is TRBV7-2 and J usage is TRBJ2-7, with 7 bases identical to TRBD2. The CDR3 extends over 15 amino acids. The V gene's germline CDR1 is SGHTA and CDR2 FQGNSA. V was pared by 5 bases and J by 4 bases, with 11 bases of the junction left unmatched.

This sequence joins TRBV6-1 and TRBJ2-2; weak D call: TRBD1 (5 bases). This CDR3 comprises 14 residues. Germline V gene lookup returns CDR1 MNHNS and CDR2 SASEGT. The ends were cut back, 2 bases at V and 5 bases at J, with 9 bases in the middle. CDR3 bases: TGTGCCAGCAGTGAAAGGGGTGGGACCGGGGAGCTGTTTTTT. Translation: CASSERGGTGELFF.

This clone has just a few counts. The V call is TRBV7-9, the J call TRBJ2-7; the D is unclear. There are 11 residues in the CDR3. V gave up 4 bases and J gave up 3 bases, with 4 bases separating them. Germline loops: CDR1 SEHNR, CDR2 FQNEAQ (reference sequence). In DNA, the CDR3 is TGTGCCAGCAGCTATAACTACGAGCAGTACTTC. As protein: CASSYNYEQYF.

Here the CDR3 reads CASSSETYEQYF. The CDR3 nucleotides read TGTGCCAGCAGCTCGGAGACCTACGAGCAGTACTTC. The J gene is TRBJ2-7, the V gene TRBV2; D is unresolved. V lost 6 bases and J lost 2, with 8 bases in between. This CDR3 is 12 amino acids long. Germline CDR1 is SNHLY and CDR2 is FYNNEI.

This chain links TRBV28 with TRBJ2-6; D possibly corresponds to TRBD1 (5 bases). Germline assignment: CDR1 MDHEN and CDR2 SYDVKM. This CDR3 spans 15 amino acids. V was pared by 7 bases and J by 2 bases, with 12 bases between. CDR3 residues: CASKEGEAGANVLTF. Written as DNA, the CDR3 is TGTGCCAGCAAAGAAGGGGAAGCTGGGGCCAACGTCCTGACTTTC.

This chain connects TRBV28 to TRBJ1-1; D perhaps matches TRBD1 (5 bases). Germline lookup yields CDR1 MDHEN and CDR2 SYDVKM. CDR3 length: 12 amino acids. Trimming cost V 6 bases and J 7 bases, with 12 bases left between them. CDR3 loop: CASSQEQVEAFF. CDR3 sequence (DNA): TGTGCCAGCAGCCAAGAACAGGTTGAAGCTTTCTTT.

This chain uses TRBV5-1 with TRBJ2-7, with unresolved D. Germline V gene data show CDR1 as SGHRS and CDR2 as YFSETQ. Trimming took off 2 bases at V and 0 bases at J, with 3 bases between the two ends. The CDR3 has 12 residues. CDR3 in amino acids: CASSFSSYEQYF. The CDR3, as DNA: TGCGCCAGCAGCTTTAGCTCCTACGAGCAGTACTTC.

The chain uses TRBV2 and TRBJ1-6; D possibly corresponds to TRBD1 (6 bases). Trimming shortened V by 4 bases and J by 7 bases, and 14 bases separated the two germline ends. Germline lookup yields CDR1 SNHLY and CDR2 FYNNEI. The CDR3 runs 15 residues. In nucleotides, the CDR3 is TGTGCCAGCAGTGCTACAGGGTTAGTGAATTCACCCCTCCACTTT. Translating gives CASSATGLVNSPLHF.

Details on this clone: Compared with germline, one end of the junction differs, possibly owing to a read error. The chain couples TRBV15 to TRBJ1-4; a weak D match, TRBD1 (6 bases). CDR1 and CDR2 (germline): LNHNV, YYDKDF (reference sequence). CDR3 length: 13 amino acids. The CDR3 sequence: CATSSILTQGGDF. The CDR3 DNA sequence: TGTGCCACCAGCAGTATCTTGACACAAGGGGGGGATTTT.

This rearrangement joins TRBV10-3 to TRBJ2-1; TRBD2 agrees at 7 bases. This CDR3 is built from 15 residues. V lost 3 bases and J lost 6; bases outside the gene matches: 8. Germline loops: CDR1 ENHRY, CDR2 SYGVKD. The CDR3 reads CAISETGGGLNEQFF. The DNA of the CDR3 is TGTGCCATCAGTGAAACTGGCGGGGGACTCAATGAGCAGTTCTTC.

The V gene is TRBV5-4, the J gene TRBJ2-5; TRBD1 aligns across 7 bases. The germline V gene encodes CDR1 SGHNT and CDR2 YYREEE (reference sequence). After removal of 0 bases from V and 1 base from J, the junction contained 3 bases not matched to a gene. CDR3 length: 15 amino acids. As DNA, the CDR3 is TGTGCCAGCAGCTTGGACGACAGGGTCCAAGAGACCCAGTACTTC. Protein: CASSLDDRVQETQYF.

Only one count was recorded for this clone. The genes are TRBV19 and TRBJ1-2, with TRBD1 matching over 7 bases. The germline gives CDR1 LNHDA, CDR2 SQIVND (reference sequence). The CDR3 sequence is 17 residues long. The V and J ends lost 3 bases and 2 bases, in that order; junction bases with no gene match: 12. CDR3 sequence reads: CASSIQSWGQLNYGYTF. The CDR3, as DNA: TGTGCCAGTAGTATTCAATCCTGGGGACAGCTAAACTATGGCTACACCTTC.

Only one count was recorded for this clone. The CDR3 sequence: CASSLGLAGHNEQFF. The CDR3 DNA sequence: TGTGCCAGCAGCTTAGGACTAGCGGGGCACAATGAGCAGTTCTTC. The chain has TRBV7-2 and TRBJ2-1; 11 bases match TRBD2. The germline V gene encodes CDR1 SGHTA and CDR2 FQGNSA. This CDR3 contains 15 residues. The V and J ends lost 1 base and 5 bases, in that order; junction bases with no gene match: 1. Looking up the rest from reference TRBV7-2 and TRBJ2-1 gives the full variable domain: GAGVSQSPSNKVTEKGKDVELRCDPISGHTALYWYRQSLGQGLEFLIYFQGNSAPDKSGLPSDRFSAERTGGSVSTLTIQRTQQEDSAVYLCASSLGLAGHNEQFFGPGTRLTVL.

This clone was counted once. J is TRBJ1-3 and V is TRBV30; TRBD1 might be the D (5 bases). V lost 4 bases and J 0 bases, leaving 16 bases between the germline ends. Germline V gene data show CDR1 as GTSNPN and CDR2 as SVGIG (reference sequence). The CDR3 is made up of 16 amino acids. The CDR3 reads CAWKTKQVFSGNTIYF. CDR3 DNA: TGTGCCTGGAAAACCAAACAGGTTTTCTCTGGAAACACCATATATTTT.

The sample holds one count of this clone. V is TRBV5-5 and J is TRBJ1-1, with 7 bases lining up with TRBD1. The CDR3 spans 17 residues. V trimming: 4 bases; J trimming: 2 bases; junction bases outside the gene matches: 14. Looked up from germline, CDR1 is SGHKS and CDR2 is YYEKEE (reference sequence). CDR3: CASSRYHSTGTNTEAFF. CDR3 nucleotide sequence: TGTGCCAGCAGCCGCTACCACTCGACAGGGACAAACACTGAAGCTTTCTTT.

CDR3 nucleotide sequence: TGTGCCATCAGTGAGGACAGGGACTCACCCCTCCACTTT. Amino acid sequence: CAISEDRDSPLHF. J is TRBJ1-6 and V is TRBV10-3; 7 bases map to TRBD1. The CDR3 length is 13 residues. CDR1 is ENHRY, CDR2 SYGVKD, per germline. V shed 2 bases, J shed 10 bases, and the junction held 2 bases outside the gene matches.

The rearrangement uses TRBV27 and TRBJ2-7, with TRBD1 as a possible D gene (6 bases). The CDR3 runs to 16 residues. Germline CDR1 reads MNHEY; CDR2 reads SMNVEV (reference sequence). V shed 2 bases and J shed 0 bases, with 14 bases lying between them. The CDR3 DNA reads TGTGCCAGCAGTTTAAGTAGTGCAGGGGCCTCCTACGAGCAGTACTTC. It translates to CASSLSSAGASYEQYF.

The CDR3, as DNA: TGTGCCAGCAGCGACCCGGGACACCGGAGGATTTTGGGCTACACCTTC. As protein: CASSDPGHRRILGYTF. This chain joins TRBV3-1 (or the pseudogene TRBV3-2) and TRBJ1-2; a possible D gene is TRBD1 (6 bases). The CDR3 covers 16 residues. From germline, CDR1 is LGHDT and CDR2 YNNKEL (reference sequence). Trimming removed 5 bases at V and 8 bases at J, with 24 bases between.

The V and J genes are TRBV13 and TRBJ2-7; D gene unclear. The CDR3 extends over 13 amino acids. CDR1 and CDR2 (germline): PRHDT, FYEKMQ (reference sequence). Trimming pared 4 bases from V and 4 bases from J, leaving 11 bases between. The CDR3 region has the DNA TGTGCCAGCAGCTCGAGAGATTCATACGAGCAGTACTTC. Protein: CASSSRDSYEQYF.

The J gene is TRBJ1-2, the V gene TRBV5-4; 8 bases line up with TRBD1. The CDR3 is 15 amino acids. V lost 4 bases, J lost 1 base, and 6 bases stayed unmatched. CDR1 is SGHNT and CDR2 is YYREEE in the germline V gene (reference sequence). CDR3 region: CASSVQGVFNYGYTF. The CDR3 DNA sequence: TGTGCCAGCAGCGTACAGGGGGTCTTTAACTATGGCTACACCTTC.

The V and J genes are TRBV11-2 and TRBJ2-5, with a tentative D call TRBD1 (6 bases). Trimming stripped 3 bases from V and 1 base from J, with 12 bases between. The CDR3 is 15 amino acids. The germline V gene encodes CDR1 SGHAT and CDR2 FQNNGV. The CDR3 region is CASSLVWGPQETQYF. As DNA, the CDR3 is TGTGCCAGCAGCTTGGTTTGGGGGCCCCAAGAGACCCAGTACTTC.

The chain has TRBV9 and TRBJ2-5, with D perhaps TRBD2 (6 bases). This CDR3 has 17 amino acids. Germline V gives CDR1 SGDLS, CDR2 YYNGEE. V was pared by 3 bases and J by 5 bases, with 23 bases between. CDR3 in amino acids: CASSATGSSTAGETQYF. DNA for the CDR3: TGTGCCAGCAGCGCCACCGGGAGCTCGACTGCCGGGGAGACCCAGTACTTC. Variable domain in full (rest from reference TRBV9 and TRBJ2-5): DSGVTQTPKHLITATGQRVTLRCSPRSGDLSVYWYQQSLDQGLQFLIQYYNGEERAKGNILERFSAQQFPDLHSELNLSSLELGDSALYFCASSATGSSTAGETQYFGPGTRLLVL.

The chain has TRBV11-2 and TRBJ2-7; 7 nucleotides agree with TRBD1. The length of the CDR3 is 15 residues. After removal of 4 bases from V and 2 bases from J, the junction contained 8 bases not matched to a gene. Germline loops: CDR1 SGHAT, CDR2 FQNNGV. Here the CDR3 reads CASSSNRDSTYEQYF. Written as DNA, the CDR3 is TGTGCCAGCAGCTCAAACCGGGACAGTACCTACGAGCAGTACTTC.